The rows below give T cell receptor beta chains drawn from one sample of a study of T cell changes during pregnancy in multiple sclerosis. Sequencing used immunoSEQ multiplex PCR; TCRdb keeps in-frame clones, though not all of them. The sample includes fewer than 30,000 clones, 90% of them seen just once. The sequencing here drew on CD8+ T cells from peripheral blood mononuclear cells, taken in the third trimester of pregnancy. The receptors stem from a female donor in good health, enrolled as a control in a pregnancy study. CDR3s include the opening cysteine and the closing phenylalanine or tryptophan. A D gene is named only where the DNA matches it firmly. The size of a clone is reported for some rows only, either as once, few or many, or as a class for expanded clones.

abundance | j_gene | v_gene | d_gene | CDR3nt | CDR3aa
NA | TRBJ2-3 | TRBV23-1 | TRBD2 | TGCGCCAGCAGTCTTGGTTATATTGGGACTAGGGCCTGTAGTAGCACAGATACGCAGTATTTT | CASSLGYIGTRACSSTDTQYF
NA | TRBJ2-2 | TRBV19 | TRBD1 | TGTGCCAGTAGGGATTTTGTCGGACAGGGGGCTGCCGGGGAGCTGTTTTTT | CASRDFVGQGAAGELFF
NA | TRBJ2-6 | TRBV12-1 | NA | TGTGCCAGCAGCATGGTCCTTGTACAAAGTCGGGCCAACGTCCTGACTTTC | CASSMVLVQSRANVLTF
NA | TRBJ1-2 | TRBV6-5 | NA | TGTGCCAGCAGTTACTGGCAGGGACACTATGGCGGCTACACCTTC | CASSYWQGHYGGYTF
NA | TRBJ2-1 | TRBV6-4 | TRBD1 | TGTGCCAGCGGACGGACGGGACAGGGCAGCTCCTACAATGAGCAGTTCTTC | CASGRTGQGSSYNEQFF
NA | TRBJ2-2 | TRBV29-1 | NA | TGCAGCGTTCCGAATAGCCCCTCATCCGGGGAGCTGTTTTTT | CSVPNSPSSGELFF
NA | TRBJ1-2 | TRBV19 | TRBD1 | TGTGCCAGTAGTATCGGGACAGCGAACTATGGCTACACCTTC | CASSIGTANYGYTF
NA | TRBJ2-7 | TRBV27 | TRBD2 | TGTGCCAGCAGCGAGGGACTAGCGGAAAGCTCCTACGAGCAGTACTTC | CASSEGLAESSYEQYF
once | TRBJ1-2 | TRBV29-1 | NA | TGCAGCGGAAAGGACAGCTATGGCTACACCTTC | CSGKDSYGYTF
NA | TRBJ1-6 | TRBV19 | NA | TGTGCCTCTCACAGGTCAGAAGGTTCACCCCTCCACTTT | CASHRSEGSPLHF
NA | TRBJ2-1 | TRBV6-5 | NA | TGTGCCAGCAGTTACTCGGGCCCCCTGGGCCGGCAGTTCTTC | CASSYSGPLGRQFF
NA | TRBJ1-1 | TRBV29-1 | NA | TGCAGCGTACCCCCGACAGGGAACACTGAAGCTTTCTTT | CSVPPTGNTEAFF
NA | TRBJ1-5 | TRBV4-1 | TRBD1 | TGCGCCAGCAGCCTCTTTTACAGGGGCAGGCCCCAGCATTTT | CASSLFYRGRPQHF
NA | TRBJ1-2 | TRBV27 | TRBD1 | TGTGCCAGCAAACCGGGACAGGGATCTCTCTATGGCTACACCTTC | CASKPGQGSLYGYTF
NA | TRBJ2-7 | TRBV6-1 | NA | TGTGCCAGCAGGGCAGTCTACGAGCAGTACTTC | CASRAVYEQYF
NA | TRBJ2-7 | TRBV29-1 | TRBD1 | TGCAGCGCAATGACAGGGTCAAACTACGAGCAGTACTTC | CSAMTGSNYEQYF
once | TRBJ2-1 | TRBV27 | TRBD1 | TGTGCCAGCAGGGGACAGCACAATGAGCAGTTCTTC | CASRGQHNEQFF
NA | TRBJ2-3 | TRBV7-9 | NA | TGTGCCAGCAGCAGGGGCGATACGCAGTATTTT | CASSRGDTQYF
NA | TRBJ1-2 | TRBV15 | TRBD1 | TGTGCCACCAGCAGAGTGACAGGGGACTATGGCTACACCTTC | CATSRVTGDYGYTF